Below are 26 T cell receptor beta chains sequenced from a single sample in a study of shared clonotypes between healthy human individuals. Data came from immunoSEQ multiplex PCR; TCRdb stores just in-frame clones and leaves some out. Among some 2 million clones listed, around 95% were seen once. Sample: naive CD4+ T cells sorted from blood. Described subset: CD45RA+ positively selected. Every receptor here comes from a man between 18 and 29 years old in good health.

The V and J genes are TRBV28 and TRBJ2-7, with D perhaps TRBD1 (6 bases). Germline lookup yields CDR1 MDHEN and CDR2 SYDVKM. This CDR3 has 14 residues. V lost 6 bases and J lost 1, with 13 bases in between. The DNA of the CDR3 is TGTGCCAGCAGGGGCACAGGGAATTCCTACGAGCAGTACTTC. It specifies CASRGTGNSYEQYF. The full variable domain, rest sourced from reference TRBV28 and TRBJ2-7, is DVKVTQSSRYLVKRTGEKVFLECVQDMDHENMFWYRQDPGLGLRLIYFSYDVKMKEKGDIPEGYSVSREKKERFSLILESASTNQTSMYLCASRGTGNSYEQYFGPGTRLTVT.

The V and J genes are TRBV7-2 and TRBJ2-3; TRBD2 aligns across 8 bases. The CDR3 has 15 amino acids. Germline loops: CDR1 SGHTA, CDR2 FQGNSA. The trim removed 3 bases at V and 6 bases at J, leaving 8 bases unmatched. CDR3 amino acids: CASSFVAGGGDTQYF. CDR3 nucleotides: TGTGCCAGCAGCTTCGTGGCGGGAGGAGGGGATACGCAGTATTTT.

This clone was observed once. V usage is TRBV6-5 and J usage is TRBJ1-2; TRBD1 matches 7 bases. Germline values: CDR1 MNHEY, CDR2 SVGAGI. V lost 2 bases and J lost 8; bases outside the gene matches: 8. There are 14 residues in the CDR3. CDR3 sequence (DNA): TGTGCCAGCAGTTACACGCGACAGGGTGGGGGCTACACCTTC. Encoded protein: CASSYTRQGGGYTF.

This clone was picked up one time. V and J are TRBV10-3 and TRBJ1-2, with D unresolved. Germline CDR1 ENHRY, CDR2 SYGVKD. The V and J ends lost 8 bases and 2 bases respectively, with 21 bases between them. CDR3 length: 16 amino acids. Here the CDR3 reads CAIQKSDGQQNYGYTF. The CDR3 DNA sequence: TGTGCCATCCAGAAGAGCGACGGGCAGCAAAACTATGGCTACACCTTC.

This clone was seen once. The chain combines TRBV6-6 with TRBJ2-1; TRBD1 might be the D (7 bases). Germline V gene sequence: CDR1 MNHNY, CDR2 SVGAGI (reference sequence). V was pared by 0 bases and J by 7 bases, with 16 bases between. The CDR3 length is 16 residues. The CDR3 is CASSYSGGGHSNEQFF. The CDR3 DNA sequence: TGTGCCAGCAGTTACTCAGGAGGGGGCCATAGTAATGAGCAGTTCTTC.

Details on this clone: Other DNA sequences in this specimen translate into the identical CDR3. Written as DNA, the CDR3 is TGTGCCAGCAGTTACGAGGGGTCAAGTTACAATGAGCAGTTCTTC. Its protein is CASSYEGSSYNEQFF. The chain is built from TRBV6-5 and TRBJ2-1; the D call may be TRBD1 or TRBD2 (5 bases each). Germline lookup yields CDR1 MNHEY and CDR2 SVGAGI. This CDR3 has 15 residues. The V gene lost 2 bases and the J gene lost 4 bases, with 12 bases spanning the gap.

J is TRBJ2-3 and V is TRBV4-3; no clear D. V lost 1 base and J lost 4, with 9 bases in between. CDR1 is LGHNA, CDR2 YSLEER, per germline. This CDR3 comprises 14 residues. The CDR3 loop reads CASSQGVRADTQYF. The CDR3 nucleotides read TGCGCCAGCAGCCAAGGAGTCCGGGCAGATACGCAGTATTTT.

As concerns this clone: Within the sample, other DNA sequences also encode this same CDR3. The chain carries TRBV30 and TRBJ1-1, with D unclear. V lost 3 bases, J lost 0 bases, and 8 bases lay in between. This CDR3 spans 13 amino acids. Germline V lookup: CDR1 GTSNPN, CDR2 SVGIG (reference sequence). This CDR3 is CAWRTEMNTEAFF. The CDR3 nucleotides read TGTGCCTGGAGGACCGAAATGAACACTGAAGCTTTCTTT.

Here the CDR3 DNA reads TGCGCCAGCAGCTTGGGGGACTATAACTACAATGAGCAGTTCTTC. This translates into CASSLGDYNYNEQFF. This chain connects TRBV5-1 to TRBJ2-1, with 7 bases identical to TRBD2. Germline CDR1 and CDR2: SGHRS and YFSETQ. This CDR3 is built from 15 residues. Trimming took 0 bases from V and 3 from J; bases not matched to a gene: 3.

J is TRBJ2-1 and V is TRBV7-2; D might be TRBD1 (6 bases). CDR1 is SGHTA and CDR2 is FQGNSA in the germline V gene. With 5 bases removed from V and 1 base from J, the gap between germline ends came to 12 bases. This CDR3 is 15 amino acids long. DNA for the CDR3: TGTGCCAGCAGCGGGGGCTTCCGGTCCTACAATGAGCAGTTCTTC. Protein product: CASSGGFRSYNEQFF.

A word on this clone: Within the sample, other DNA sequences also encode this same CDR3. This chain joins TRBV7-2 and TRBJ2-7; TRBD2 is a possible D gene (6 bases). The V gene's germline CDR1 is SGHTA and CDR2 FQGNSA. Trimming shortened V by 4 bases and J by 2 bases, and 12 bases separated the two germline ends. This CDR3 is built from 14 residues. As DNA, the CDR3 is TGTGCCAGCAGCTCGGGACGGACTACCTACGAGCAGTACTTC. Protein: CASSSGRTTYEQYF.

This clone is a singleton in its sample. V gene TRBV5-1 combines with J gene TRBJ2-7; 9 nucleotides match TRBD2. Looked up from germline, CDR1 is SGHRS and CDR2 is YFSETQ. The CDR3 totals 15 residues. J was trimmed by 1 base and V by 3 bases; bases with no gene match: 5. The CDR3 protein is CASSSAGGPSYEQYF. The CDR3 DNA reads as TGCGCCAGCAGCTCAGCGGGAGGCCCTTCCTACGAGCAGTACTTC.

V is TRBV30 and J is TRBJ2-1; no clear D gene. Trimming left V 2 bases short and J 2 bases short, with 13 bases between. The germline CDR1 and CDR2 sequences are GTSNPN and SVGIG (reference sequence). CDR3 length: 15 amino acids. The CDR3 spells CAWSIRVTAYNEQFF. Written as DNA, the CDR3 is TGTGCCTGGAGTATACGGGTTACGGCCTACAATGAGCAGTTCTTC.

The chain has TRBV30 and TRBJ2-7; 7 positions agree with TRBD1. Germline trimming cut 1 base from V and 2 bases from J; bases unmatched to any gene: 5. The V gene's germline CDR1 is GTSNPN and CDR2 SVGIG (reference sequence). The CDR3 is 14 amino acids. The CDR3, as DNA: TGTGCCTGGAGTGGACAGGGAATGGCCTACGAGCAGTACTTC. Translated: CAWSGQGMAYEQYF.

This chain uses TRBV18 with TRBJ1-2; 7 bases agree with TRBD1. This CDR3 spans 14 amino acids. V was pared by 3 bases and J by 1 base, with 2 bases of the junction left unmatched. CDR1 is KGHSH, CDR2 LQKENI, per germline. The CDR3 spells CASSPDRVNYGYTF. In nucleotides, the CDR3 is TGTGCCAGCTCACCCGACAGGGTTAACTATGGCTACACCTTC.

This sequence joins TRBV19 and TRBJ2-1, with TRBD2 as a possible D gene (6 bases). Germline assignment: CDR1 LNHDA and CDR2 SQIVND (reference sequence). Trimming left V 8 bases short and J 0 bases short, with 8 bases between. The CDR3 has 13 amino acids. CDR3 bases: TGTGCCAGTGTGGGAGGCTCCTACAATGAGCAGTTCTTC. Translating gives CASVGGSYNEQFF.

This clone has just one count. V and J are TRBV29-1 and TRBJ1-4; TRBD1 might be the D (5 bases). The CDR3 extends over 14 amino acids. Germline CDR1 is SQVTM and CDR2 is ANQGSEA. Trimming took off 6 bases at V and 7 bases at J, with 18 bases between the two ends. CDR3 protein: CSVSMGTIGEKLFF. DNA of the CDR3: TGCAGCGTCTCGATGGGGACTATAGGTGAAAAACTGTTTTTT.

The chain is built from TRBV9 and TRBJ1-5; 7 nucleotides align to TRBD1. CDR3 length equals 15 residues. The germline V gene has CDR1 SGDLS and CDR2 YYNGEE. V was clipped by 0 bases and J by 6 bases; unmatched bases: 6. CDR3 coding DNA: TGTGCCAGCAGCGTAGGACAGGGTTTCGCTCAGCCCCAGCATTTT. Residues: CASSVGQGFAQPQHF.

This clone showed up just a few times. The chain couples TRBV6-5 to TRBJ1-2; D not resolved. CDR3 length equals 15 residues. Trimming took off 0 bases at V and 8 bases at J, with 16 bases between the two ends. Germline V CDR1 and CDR2: MNHEY, SVGAGI. For the CDR3, the DNA is TGTGCCAGCAGTTACTCGTCCTTCACATACGCCGGCTACACCTTC. This translates into CASSYSSFTYAGYTF.

The CDR3 region has the DNA TGTGCCAGCAGCTTAGTATACCGGGGTAGAGAGACCCAGTACTTC. Translating gives CASSLVYRGRETQYF. The chain employs TRBV11-2 and TRBJ2-5, with a tentative D call TRBD2 (5 bases). The V end was cut by 1 base, the J end by 4 bases, with 13 bases between. The germline gives CDR1 SGHAT, CDR2 FQNNGV. This CDR3 spans 15 amino acids.

V gene TRBV12-5 combines with J gene TRBJ2-7; D is perhaps TRBD1 or TRBD2 (11 bases each). Trimming pared 10 bases from V and 0 bases from J, leaving 28 bases between. The CDR3 length is 18 residues. Germline values: CDR1 LGHNT, CDR2 FRNRAP. CDR3 amino acids: CANRTGGDLAGGSYEQYF. In nucleotides, the CDR3 is TGTGCTAACCGGACAGGGGGCGATCTAGCGGGAGGCTCCTACGAGCAGTACTTC.

As regards this clone: This sequence may be a read error, since a much larger clone differs from it by one base. Within the sample, other DNA sequences also encode this same CDR3. The rearrangement joins TRBV5-4 to TRBJ1-1, with D unresolved. Trimming cost V 0 bases and J 0 bases, with 3 bases left between them. The CDR3 is made up of 13 amino acids. CDR1 is SGHNT, CDR2 YYREEE, per germline (reference sequence). The DNA for the CDR3 is TGTGCCAGCAGCTTGGATATGAACACTGAAGCTTTCTTT. Residues: CASSLDMNTEAFF. The complete variable domain, with remaining parts taken from reference TRBV5-4 and TRBJ1-1, reads ETGVTQSPTHLIKTRGQQVTLRCSSQSGHNTVSWYQQALGQGPQFIFQYYREEENGRGNFPPRFSGLQFPNYSSELNVNALELDDSALYLCASSLDMNTEAFFGQGTRLTVV.

This sequence joins TRBV30 and TRBJ1-5; D possibly corresponds to TRBD1 (6 bases). There are 15 residues in the CDR3. V lost 0 bases and J 5 bases, leaving 14 bases between the germline ends. The V gene's germline CDR1 is GTSNPN and CDR2 SVGIG (reference sequence). The CDR3 region is CAWSVRSGADQPQHF. DNA for the CDR3: TGTGCCTGGAGTGTAAGATCGGGGGCCGATCAGCCCCAGCATTTT.

The CDR3 sequence: CASSLGLQGKRSNQPQHF. The CDR3 coding sequence is TGTGCCAGCAGCTTGGGACTACAGGGGAAGAGGAGCAATCAGCCCCAGCATTTT. The chain uses TRBV5-6 and TRBJ1-5; 7 bases fit TRBD1. Trimming removed 0 bases from V and 1 base from J; junction bases left unmatched: 10. The length of the CDR3 is 18 residues. Germline V gene data show CDR1 as SGHDT and CDR2 as YYEEEE.

J is TRBJ1-1 and V is TRBV5-1; tentative D call: TRBD1 (5 bases). Germline V gene sequence: CDR1 SGHRS, CDR2 YFSETQ. The CDR3 runs 15 residues. V was trimmed by 1 base and J by 0 bases, leaving 10 bases between them. CDR3 DNA sequence: TGCGCCAGCAGCTTGTTTTCAGGGCTGAACACTGAAGCTTTCTTT. This encodes CASSLFSGLNTEAFF.

This chain links TRBV28 with TRBJ1-2, with D unresolved. The CDR3 is 12 amino acids. Germline V gene data show CDR1 as MDHEN and CDR2 as SYDVKM. The ends were cut back, 7 bases at V and 2 bases at J, with 8 bases in the middle. The CDR3: CASTRPNYGYTF. CDR3 DNA: TGTGCCAGCACCCGCCCGAACTATGGCTACACCTTC.